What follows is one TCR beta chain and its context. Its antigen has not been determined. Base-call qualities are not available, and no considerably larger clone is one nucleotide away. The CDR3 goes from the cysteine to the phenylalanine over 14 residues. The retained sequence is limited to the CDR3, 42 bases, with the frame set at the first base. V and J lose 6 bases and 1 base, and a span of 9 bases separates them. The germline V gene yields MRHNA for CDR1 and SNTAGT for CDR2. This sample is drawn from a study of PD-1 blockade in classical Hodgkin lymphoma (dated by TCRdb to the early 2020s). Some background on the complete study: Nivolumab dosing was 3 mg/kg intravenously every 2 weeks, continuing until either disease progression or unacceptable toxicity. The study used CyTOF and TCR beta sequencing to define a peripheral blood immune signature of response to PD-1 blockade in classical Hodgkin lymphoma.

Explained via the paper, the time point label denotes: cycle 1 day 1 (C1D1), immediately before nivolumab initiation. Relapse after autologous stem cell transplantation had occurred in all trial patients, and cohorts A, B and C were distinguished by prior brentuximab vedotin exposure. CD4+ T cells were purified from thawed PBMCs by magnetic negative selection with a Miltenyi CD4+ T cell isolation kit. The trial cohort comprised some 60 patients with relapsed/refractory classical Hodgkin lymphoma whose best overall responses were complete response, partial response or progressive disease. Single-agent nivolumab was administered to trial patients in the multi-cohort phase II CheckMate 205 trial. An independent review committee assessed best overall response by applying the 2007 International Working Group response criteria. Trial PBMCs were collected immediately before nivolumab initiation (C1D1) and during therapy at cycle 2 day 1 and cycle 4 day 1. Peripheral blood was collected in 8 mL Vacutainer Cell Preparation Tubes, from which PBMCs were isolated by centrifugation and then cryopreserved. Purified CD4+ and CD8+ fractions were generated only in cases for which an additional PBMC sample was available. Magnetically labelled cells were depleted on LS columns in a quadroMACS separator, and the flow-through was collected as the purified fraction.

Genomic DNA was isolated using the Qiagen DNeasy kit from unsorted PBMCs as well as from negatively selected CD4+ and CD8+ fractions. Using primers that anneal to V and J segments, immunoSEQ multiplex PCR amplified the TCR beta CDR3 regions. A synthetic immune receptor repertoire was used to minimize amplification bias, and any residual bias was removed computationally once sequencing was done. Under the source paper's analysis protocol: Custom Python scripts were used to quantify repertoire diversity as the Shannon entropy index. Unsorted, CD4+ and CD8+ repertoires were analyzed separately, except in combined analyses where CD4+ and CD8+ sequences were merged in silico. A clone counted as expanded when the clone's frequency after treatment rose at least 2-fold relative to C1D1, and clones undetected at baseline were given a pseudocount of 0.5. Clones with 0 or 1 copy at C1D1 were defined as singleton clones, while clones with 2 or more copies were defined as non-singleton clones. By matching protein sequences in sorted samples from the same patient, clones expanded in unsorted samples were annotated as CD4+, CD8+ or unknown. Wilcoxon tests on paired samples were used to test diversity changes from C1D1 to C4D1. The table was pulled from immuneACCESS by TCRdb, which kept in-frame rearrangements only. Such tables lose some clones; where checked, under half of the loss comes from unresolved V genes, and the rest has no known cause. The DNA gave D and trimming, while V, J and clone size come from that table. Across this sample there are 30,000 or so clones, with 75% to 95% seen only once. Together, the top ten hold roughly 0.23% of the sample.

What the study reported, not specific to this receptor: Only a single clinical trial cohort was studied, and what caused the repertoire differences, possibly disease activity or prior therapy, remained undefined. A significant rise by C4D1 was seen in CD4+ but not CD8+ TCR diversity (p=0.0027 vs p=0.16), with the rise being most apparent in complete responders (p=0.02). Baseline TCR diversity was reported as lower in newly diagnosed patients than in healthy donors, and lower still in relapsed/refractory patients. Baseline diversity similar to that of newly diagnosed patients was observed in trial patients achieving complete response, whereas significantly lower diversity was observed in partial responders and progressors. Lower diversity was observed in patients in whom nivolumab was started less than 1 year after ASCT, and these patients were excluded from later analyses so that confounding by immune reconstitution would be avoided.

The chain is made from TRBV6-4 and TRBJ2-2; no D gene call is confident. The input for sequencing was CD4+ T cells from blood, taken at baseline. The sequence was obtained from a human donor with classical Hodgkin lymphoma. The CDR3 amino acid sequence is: CASRRSLNTGELFF. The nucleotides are TGTGCCAGCAGGAGGTCCCTGAACACCGGGGAGCTGTTTTTT.